These 20 T cell receptor beta chains came from one sample sequenced in a study of T cells in Graves' hyperthyroidism and ophthalmopathy (dated by TCRdb to about 2019). Preparation of the library involved multiplex PCR. Sequencing was performed on an Illumina HiSeq 2000. TCR beta CDR3 regions were amplified from RNA transcripts. The TCR CDR3 was subjected to a first round of RT-PCR using the HTBI primer set and the Qiagen OneStep RT-PCR kit. TCRdb passed the public sequencing reads through fastp at Q25 and MiXCR, retaining productive beta sequences. Rows matching on CDR3 protein sequence are summarized as one entry with the most common DNA and genes. Recorded for this sample are approximately 700,000 distinct CDR3 sequences; 45% of them occurred a single time. Under 8.5% of the sample belongs to the ten largest clones. What was sequenced was peripheral blood or thyroid tissue (not recorded which). The source is an adult man with Graves' disease, either hyperthyroidism or ophthalmopathy (not recorded which).

This clonotype was seen many times. The genes are TRBV25-1 and TRBJ1-1; D not certain. There are 13 residues in the CDR3. Germline V gives CDR1 MGHDK, CDR2 SYGVNS. The V gene lost 1 base and the J gene lost 3 bases, with 6 bases spanning the gap. The CDR3, as DNA: TGTGCCAGCAGTGAATCTCGTCACACTGAAGCTTTCTTT. Its protein product is CASSESRHTEAFF.

To note about this clonotype: One end of the junction varies from germline; a read error may be responsible. The chain uses TRBV7-9 and TRBJ2-3; D might be TRBD1 or TRBD2, each matching 5 bases. The CDR3 runs to 15 residues. The V gene's germline CDR1 is SEHNR and CDR2 FQNEAQ (reference sequence). The CDR3 DNA sequence: TGCGCCAGCAGCTTATTCGGGGCTAGCACAGATACGCAGTATTTT. Translating gives CASSLFGASTDTQYF.

The chain combines TRBV11-1 with TRBJ1-2; D may be TRBD1 (5 bases). The CDR3 covers 13 residues. Trimming stripped 8 bases from V and 4 bases from J, with 14 bases between. CDR1 SGHAT and CDR2 FQDESV come from the germline V gene (reference sequence). The CDR3 DNA reads as TGTGCCAGCGTAGATTGGGACGGCTATGGCTACACCTTC. This translates into CASVDWDGYGYTF.

The chain carries TRBV7-9 and TRBJ2-7, with 7 bases aligning to TRBD1. Germline V CDR1 and CDR2: SEHNR, FQNEAQ (reference sequence). The CDR3 is 17 residues long. The trim removed 0 bases at V and 4 bases at J, leaving 12 bases unmatched. CDR3 sequence reads: CASSLAHGTAETYEQYF. The CDR3 DNA reads TGTGCCAGCAGCTTAGCGCACGGGACAGCGGAAACGTACGAGCAGTACTTC.

This clonotype has only a few counts. The J gene is TRBJ2-6, the V gene TRBV2; D possibly corresponds to TRBD2 (5 bases). The length of the CDR3 is 16 residues. Germline V gene data show CDR1 as SNHLY and CDR2 as FYNNEI. Trimming removed 8 bases from V and 2 bases from J, with 16 bases in between. The DNA of the CDR3 is TGTGCCAGCCCGCCCCACCGGGGAGCTGGGGCCAACGTCCTGACTTTC. Its protein product is CASPPHRGAGANVLTF.

This clonotype was seen only a few times. The J gene is TRBJ1-1, the V gene TRBV6-6, with D unclear. Germline CDR1 MNHNY, CDR2 SVGAGI (reference sequence). Trimming shortened V by 6 bases and J by 6 bases, and 17 bases separated the two germline ends. There are 14 residues in the CDR3. The CDR3 DNA is TGTGCCAGCAGAGCCCGGGCATCCTTTCCTGAAGCTTTCTTT. Translation gives CASRARASFPEAFF.

The CDR3, as DNA: TGTGCCAGCAGTTCCTCCGGGACAGGGAATCAGCCCCTCCACTTT. Protein product: CASSSSGTGNQPLHF. The chain joins TRBV12-3 or TRBV12-4 to TRBJ1-6; TRBD1 matches 9 bases. This CDR3 contains 15 residues. Trimming took 4 bases from V and 13 from J; bases not matched to a gene: 11.

This clonotype was detected once. The chain links TRBV12-3 or TRBV12-4 to TRBJ1-2; 9 positions match TRBD1. CDR3 size: 14 residues. The trim removed 5 bases at V and 8 bases at J, leaving 9 bases unmatched. The CDR3 region is CASSRQGGGGGYTF. The CDR3 DNA is TGTGCCAGCAGTCGACAGGGGGGAGGCGGCGGCTACACCTTC.

Points on this clonotype: This sequence may be a read error, since a much larger clone differs from it by one base. The J gene is TRBJ2-7, the V gene TRBV29-1, with D possibly being TRBD1 (6 bases). V was clipped by 4 bases and J by 1 base, with 11 bases between them. CDR3 length equals 13 residues. The germline CDR1 and CDR2 sequences are SQVTM and ANQGSEA. The chain's CDR3 is CSVVRQGSYEQYF. The CDR3 DNA follows: TGCAGCGTTGTGAGGCAGGGGTCCTACGAGCAGTACTTC.

This clonotype was seen ten or more times. V and J are TRBV2 and TRBJ2-6; 9 nucleotides match TRBD1. Trimming removed 6 bases from V and 2 bases from J; junction bases left unmatched: 8. CDR1 and CDR2 (germline): SNHLY, FYNNEI. CDR3 length equals 17 residues. CDR3 residues: CASSRTTGGAGANVLTF. DNA for the CDR3: TGTGCCAGCAGCCGCACCACAGGGGGCGCTGGGGCCAACGTCCTGACTTTC.

V gene TRBV19 combines with J gene TRBJ2-2; TRBD2 matches at 8 bases. Germline CDR1 LNHDA, CDR2 SQIVND (reference sequence). This CDR3 spans 16 amino acids. Trimming took 4 bases from V and 3 from J; bases not matched to a gene: 7. CDR3 nucleotides: TGTGCCAGTAGTACAAGGACCGGGGGGGACACCGGGGAGCTGTTTTTT. Translating it yields CASSTRTGGDTGELFF.

The sample holds many counts of this clonotype. The gene calls are TRBV10-2 and TRBJ1-1; maybe TRBD1 (5 bases). V shed 8 bases and J shed 5 bases, with 15 bases lying between them. This CDR3 comprises 13 residues. Per germline, CDR1 WSHSY and CDR2 SAAADI. CDR3 region: CASGGPGGTEAFF. CDR3 nucleotides: TGCGCCAGCGGTGGGCCTGGGGGGACTGAAGCTTTCTTT.

The rearrangement links TRBV19 to TRBJ2-7; D remains unclear. This CDR3 contains 15 residues. In germline, CDR1 is LNHDA, CDR2 SQIVND (reference sequence). The germline V and J ends were trimmed by 9 bases and 2 bases, with 20 bases remaining between them. Here the CDR3 reads CASSQDRALTYEQYF. The DNA of the CDR3 is TGTGCCAGCAGCCAAGATAGGGCCCTGACCTACGAGCAGTACTTC.

J is TRBJ2-7 and V is TRBV7-2, with 8 bases that match TRBD2. J gave up 2 bases and V 5 bases, and 11 bases lay outside the gene matches. Germline CDR1 reads SGHTA; CDR2 reads FQGNSA. The CDR3 loop spans 16 amino acids. CDR3 bases: TGTGCCAGCAGCCCTATAGCGGGAAGATTTACCTACGAGCAGTACTTC. Residues: CASSPIAGRFTYEQYF.

The CDR3 DNA reads TGTGCCAGCAGTTTAGGGGCGGGCACCGGGGAGCTGTTTTTT. Amino acids: CASSLGAGTGELFF. V and J are TRBV9 and TRBJ2-2, with D perhaps given as TRBD1 or TRBD2 (5 bases each). The CDR3 runs to 14 residues. The V end lost 5 bases, the J end lost 4 bases, and 12 bases lay between the germline ends. The germline V gene encodes CDR1 SGDLS and CDR2 YYNGEE. The full variable domain, completed using reference TRBV9 and TRBJ2-2, is DSGVTQTPKHLITATGQRVTLRCSPRSGDLSVYWYQQSLDQGLQFLIQYYNGEERAKGNILERFSAQQFPDLHSELNLSSLELGDSALYFCASSLGAGTGELFFGEGSRLTVL.

Regarding this clonotype: The DNA is left out, because the CDR3 cannot be placed on it with certainty; the CDR3 is given as TCRdb lists it. The rearrangement joins TRBV7-2 to TRBJ2-7; the table's D gene call, TRBD1, was not cross checked with the DNA. From its first to its last residue, the CDR3 has 18 amino acids. Looked up from germline, CDR1 is SGHTA and CDR2 is FQGNSA. The chain's CDR3 is CASSFYICSAAPRDEQYF.

This chain links TRBV10-1 with TRBJ1-1, with 8 nucleotides matching TRBD1. Germline V gene sequence: CDR1 WNHNN, CDR2 SYGVQD (reference sequence). The CDR3 is made up of 16 amino acids. V lost 4 bases to trimming and J lost 4 bases; unmatched junction nucleotides: 11. This CDR3 reads CASSGTGSASGTEAFF. The CDR3 DNA reads as TGCGCCAGCAGTGGGACAGGGAGCGCATCAGGCACTGAAGCTTTCTTT.

This clonotype was found a few times. The genes are TRBV7-6 and TRBJ1-3; D gene uncertain. The germline V gene has CDR1 SGHVS and CDR2 FNYEAQ. This CDR3 spans 17 amino acids. V lost 2 bases and J lost 0, with 14 bases in between. The CDR3 coding sequence is TGTGCCAGCAGCTTATTTTCGACCGAAGTCTCTGGAAACACCATATATTTT. It yields the protein CASSLFSTEVSGNTIYF.

This clonotype was seen ten or more times. The genes are TRBV24-1 and TRBJ1-1; TRBD1 matches 7 bases. The CDR3 covers 15 residues. After removal of 3 bases from V and 1 base from J, the junction contained 4 bases not matched to a gene. CDR1 is KGHDR, CDR2 SFDVKD, per germline. The CDR3 region has the DNA TGTGCCACCAGTGATCGGGACAGCGCGAACACTGAAGCTTTCTTT. This codes for CATSDRDSANTEAFF.

The J gene is TRBJ1-6, the V gene TRBV25-1; TRBD1 agrees at 8 bases. The junction had 14 bases not matched to a gene; V was cut back by 9 bases and J by 19 bases. In germline, CDR1 is MGHDK, CDR2 SYGVNS. This CDR3 has 12 amino acids. The DNA of the CDR3 is TGTGCCAGTGAAAGCCGGACAGGGACTCAACACTTT. Amino acids: CASESRTGTQHF.